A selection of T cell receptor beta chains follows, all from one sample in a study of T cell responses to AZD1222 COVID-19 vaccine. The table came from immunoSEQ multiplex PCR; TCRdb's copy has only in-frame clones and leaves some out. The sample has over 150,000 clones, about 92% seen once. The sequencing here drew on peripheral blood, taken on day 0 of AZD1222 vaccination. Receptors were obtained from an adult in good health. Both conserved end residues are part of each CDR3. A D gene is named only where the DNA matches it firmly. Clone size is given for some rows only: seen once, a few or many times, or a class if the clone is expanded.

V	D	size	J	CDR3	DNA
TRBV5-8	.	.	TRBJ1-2	CASSFDGYGYTF	TGTGCCAGCAGCTTTGATGGTTATGGCTACACCTTC
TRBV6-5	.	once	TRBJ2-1	CASSYSYNNEQFF	TGTGCCAGCAGTTACTCGTATAATAATGAGCAGTTCTTC
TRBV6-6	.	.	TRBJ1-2	CASSYHPGQTGYTF	TGTGCCAGCAGTTACCACCCCGGACAGACTGGCTACACCTTC
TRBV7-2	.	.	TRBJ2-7	CASSLTSHEQYF	TGTGCCAGCTCCCTAACTAGCCACGAGCAGTACTTC
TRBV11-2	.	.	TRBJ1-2	CASSSLRGFYGYTF	TGTGCCAGCAGCTCGCTAAGGGGGTTCTATGGCTACACCTTC
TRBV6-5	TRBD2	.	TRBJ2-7	CASRRLAGIYEQYF	TGTGCCAGCAGGAGACTAGCCGGCATCTACGAGCAGTACTTC
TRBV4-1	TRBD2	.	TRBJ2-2	CASSQSGLAGTGELFF	TGCGCCAGCAGCCAATCAGGACTAGCTGGAACCGGGGAGCTGTTTTTT
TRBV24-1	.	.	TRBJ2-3	CATSDSKGLMADTQYF	TGTGCCACCAGTGATTCGAAAGGACTGATGGCGGATACGCAGTATTTT
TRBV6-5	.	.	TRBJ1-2	CASSITYGSFYGYTF	TGTGCCAGCAGTATAACCTATGGCTCGTTCTATGGCTACACCTTC
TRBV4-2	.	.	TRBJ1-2	CASSQDNKGNYGYTF	TGTGCCAGCAGCCAAGATAATAAGGGGAACTATGGCTACACCTTC
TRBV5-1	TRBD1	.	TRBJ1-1	CASSPGQGRGVNTEAFF	TGCGCCAGCAGCCCCGGACAGGGCCGGGGCGTGAACACTGAAGCTTTCTTT
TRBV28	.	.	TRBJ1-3	CASTSPGARNTIYF	TGTGCCAGCACTAGCCCAGGCGCTCGAAACACCATATATTTT
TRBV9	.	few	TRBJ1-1	CASSVGGTEAFF	TGTGCCAGCAGCGTGGGGGGCACTGAAGCTTTCTTT
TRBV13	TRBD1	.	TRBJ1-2	CASSGETDRGLGGYTF	TGTGCCAGCAGCGGCGAAACCGACAGGGGGCTGGGTGGCTACACCTTC
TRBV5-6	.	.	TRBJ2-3	CASSLEGTQYF	TGTGCCAGCAGCCTGGAGGGGACGCAGTATTTT
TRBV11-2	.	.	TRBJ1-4	CASSLGTPTGGTNEKLFF	TGTGCCAGCAGCTTAGGAACGCCTACAGGAGGAACTAATGAAAAACTGTTTTTT
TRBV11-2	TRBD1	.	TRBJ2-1	CASSYQGVSSYNEQFF	TGTGCCAGCAGCTACCAGGGGGTGAGCTCCTACAATGAGCAGTTCTTC
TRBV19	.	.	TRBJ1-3	CASGYPTTGNTIYF	TGTGCCAGTGGTTACCCAACAACTGGAAACACCATATATTTT
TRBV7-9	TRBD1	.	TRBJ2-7	CASSLLGQGGYEQYF	TGTGCCAGCAGCTTGCTTGGACAGGGAGGCTACGAGCAGTACTTC
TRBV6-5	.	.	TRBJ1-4	CASSFLGSTNEKLFF	TGTGCCAGCAGTTTCCTCGGATCAACTAATGAAAAACTGTTTTTT
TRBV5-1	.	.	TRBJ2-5	CASSFDRGGETQYF	TGCGCCAGCAGCTTCGACAGGGGAGGGGAGACCCAGTACTTC
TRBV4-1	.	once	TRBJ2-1	CASSQYGLYNEQFF	TGCGCCAGCAGCCAATACGGACTATACAATGAGCAGTTCTTC
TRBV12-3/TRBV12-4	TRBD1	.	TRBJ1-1	CASSPRTGTEAFF	TGTGCCAGCAGTCCTCGGACAGGAACTGAAGCTTTCTTT
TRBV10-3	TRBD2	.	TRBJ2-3	CAISEPTSGKADTQYF	TGTGCCATCAGTGAGCCAACTAGCGGGAAGGCAGATACGCAGTATTTT
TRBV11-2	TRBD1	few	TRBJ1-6	CASSLETGGGSPLHF	TGTGCCAGCAGCTTAGAAACAGGGGGGGGTTCACCCCTCCACTTT
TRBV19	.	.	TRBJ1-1	CASSIGARNTEAFF	TGTGCCAGTAGTATCGGGGCGAGGAACACTGAAGCTTTCTTT
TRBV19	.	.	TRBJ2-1	CASTPFDSGTLGGEQFF	TGTGCCAGTACCCCCTTTGATAGCGGCACCCTTGGTGGTGAGCAGTTCTTC
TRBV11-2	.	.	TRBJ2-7	CASSFGGSNEQYF	TGTGCCAGCAGCTTCGGGGGCTCCAACGAGCAGTACTTC
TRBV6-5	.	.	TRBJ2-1	CASSRVIANEQFF	TGTGCCAGTAGCAGGGTAATAGCGAATGAGCAGTTCTTC
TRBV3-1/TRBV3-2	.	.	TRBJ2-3	CASSQAVPPDTQYF	TGTGCCAGCAGCCAAGCAGTTCCCCCAGATACGCAGTATTTT
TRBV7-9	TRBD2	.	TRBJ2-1	CASSLNPGTSGRAVQFF	TGTGCCAGCAGCTTAAACCCAGGGACTAGCGGGAGGGCCGTCCAGTTCTTC
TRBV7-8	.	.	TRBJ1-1	CASSSGRTSRNTEAFF	TGTGCCAGCAGCTCAGGACGGACGTCTAGGAACACTGAAGCTTTCTTT
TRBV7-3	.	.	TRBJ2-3	CASSLKPARSTDTQYF	TGTGCCAGCAGCTTAAAGCCAGCGCGTAGCACAGATACGCAGTATTTT
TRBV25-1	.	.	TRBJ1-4	CASSGRTNEKLFF	TGTGCCAGCAGTGGGAGGACTAATGAAAAACTGTTTTTT
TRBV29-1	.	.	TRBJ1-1	CSVAPLQGFTEAFF	TGCAGCGTCGCCCCTCTACAGGGTTTCACTGAAGCTTTCTTT